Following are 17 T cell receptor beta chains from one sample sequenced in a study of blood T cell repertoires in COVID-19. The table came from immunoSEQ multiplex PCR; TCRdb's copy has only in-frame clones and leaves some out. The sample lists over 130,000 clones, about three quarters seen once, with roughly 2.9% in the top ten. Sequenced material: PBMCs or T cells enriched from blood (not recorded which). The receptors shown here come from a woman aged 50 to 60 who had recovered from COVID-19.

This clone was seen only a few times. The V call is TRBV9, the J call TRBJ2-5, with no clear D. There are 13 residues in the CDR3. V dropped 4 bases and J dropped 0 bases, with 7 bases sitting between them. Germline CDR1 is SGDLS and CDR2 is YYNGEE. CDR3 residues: CASSPQYQETQYF. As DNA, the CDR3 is TGTGCCAGCAGCCCTCAGTACCAAGAGACCCAGTACTTC.

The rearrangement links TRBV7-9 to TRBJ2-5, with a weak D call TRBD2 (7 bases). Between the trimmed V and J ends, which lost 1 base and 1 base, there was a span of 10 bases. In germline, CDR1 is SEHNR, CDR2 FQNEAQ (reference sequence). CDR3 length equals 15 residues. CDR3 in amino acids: CASSLVGGPQETQYF. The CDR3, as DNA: TGTGCCAGCAGCTTAGTGGGGGGGCCCCAAGAGACCCAGTACTTC. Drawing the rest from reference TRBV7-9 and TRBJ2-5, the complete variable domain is DTGVSQNPRHKITKRGQNVTFRCDPISEHNRLYWYRQTLGQGPEFLTYFQNEAQLEKSRLLSDRFSAERPKGSFSTLEIQRTEQGDSAMYLCASSLVGGPQETQYFGPGTRLLVL.

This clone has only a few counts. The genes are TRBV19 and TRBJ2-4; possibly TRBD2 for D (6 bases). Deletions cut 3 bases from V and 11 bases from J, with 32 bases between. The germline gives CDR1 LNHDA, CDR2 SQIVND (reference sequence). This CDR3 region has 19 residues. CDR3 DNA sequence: TGTGCCAGTAGTATTACATCCACAAGAATGAGCTGGGGACTCGGTTTTCAGTACTTC. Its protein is CASSITSTRMSWGLGFQYF. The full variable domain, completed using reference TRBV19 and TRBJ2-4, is DGGITQSPKYLFRKEGQNVTLSCEQNLNHDAMYWYRQDPGQGLRLIYYSQIVNDFQKGDIAEGYSVSREKKESFPLTVTSAQKNPTAFYLCASSITSTRMSWGLGFQYFGAGTRLSVL.

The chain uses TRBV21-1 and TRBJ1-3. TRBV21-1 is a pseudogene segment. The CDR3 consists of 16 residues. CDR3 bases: TGTGCCAGCAGCAAAGAGTTCCGGAGCTCTGGAAACACCATATATTTT. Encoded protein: CASSKEFRSSGNTIYF.

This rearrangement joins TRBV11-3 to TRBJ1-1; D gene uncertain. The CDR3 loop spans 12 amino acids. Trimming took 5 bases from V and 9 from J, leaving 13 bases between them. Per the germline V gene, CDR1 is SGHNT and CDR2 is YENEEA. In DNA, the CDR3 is TGTGCCAGCAGCACCCGACACCCGAAAGCTTTCTTT. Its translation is CASSTRHPKAFF.

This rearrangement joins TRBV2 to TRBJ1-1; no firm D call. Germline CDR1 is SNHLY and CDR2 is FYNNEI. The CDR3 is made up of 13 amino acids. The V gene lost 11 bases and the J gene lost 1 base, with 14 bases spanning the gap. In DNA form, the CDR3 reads TGTGCCCCCCAGCGGGAGAAGAACACTGAAGCTTTCTTT. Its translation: CAPQREKNTEAFF.

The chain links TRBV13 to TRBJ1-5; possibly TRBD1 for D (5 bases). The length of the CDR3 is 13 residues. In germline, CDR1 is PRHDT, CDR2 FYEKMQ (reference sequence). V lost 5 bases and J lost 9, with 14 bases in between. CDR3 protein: CASSPGGSRPQHF. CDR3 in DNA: TGTGCCAGCAGCCCCGGGGGGTCAAGGCCCCAGCATTTT.

CDR3 DNA sequence: TGTGCCAGCAGGGTGACTAGCGGGAGGGCGGGGGAGCAGTACTTC. Translation: CASRVTSGRAGEQYF. This chain uses TRBV6-5 with TRBJ2-7; TRBD2 matches 14 bases. Germline loops: CDR1 MNHEY, CDR2 SVGAGI. V lost 6 bases, J lost 7 bases, and 8 bases stayed unmatched. The CDR3 loop spans 15 amino acids.

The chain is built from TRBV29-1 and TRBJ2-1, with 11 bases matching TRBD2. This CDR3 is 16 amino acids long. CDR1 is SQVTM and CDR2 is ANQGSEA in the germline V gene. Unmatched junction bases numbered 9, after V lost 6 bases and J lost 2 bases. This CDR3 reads CSVTTSGVNTYNEQFF. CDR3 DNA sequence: TGCAGCGTGACGACTAGCGGGGTAAACACCTACAATGAGCAGTTCTTC.

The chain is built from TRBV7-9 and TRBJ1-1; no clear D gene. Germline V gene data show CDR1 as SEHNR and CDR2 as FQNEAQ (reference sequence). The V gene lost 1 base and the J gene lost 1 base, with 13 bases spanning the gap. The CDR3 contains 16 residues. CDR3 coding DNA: TGTGCCAGCAGCTTAGTGCCGGGTTTCGCGAACACTGAAGCTTTCTTT. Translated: CASSLVPGFANTEAFF.

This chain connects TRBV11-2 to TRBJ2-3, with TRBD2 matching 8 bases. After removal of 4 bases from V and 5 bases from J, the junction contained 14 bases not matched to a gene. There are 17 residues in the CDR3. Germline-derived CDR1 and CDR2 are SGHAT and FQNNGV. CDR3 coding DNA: TGTGCCAGCAGCTCTATGGCGCGGGGGGCTCGGGGAGATACGCAGTATTTT. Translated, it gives CASSSMARGARGDTQYF.

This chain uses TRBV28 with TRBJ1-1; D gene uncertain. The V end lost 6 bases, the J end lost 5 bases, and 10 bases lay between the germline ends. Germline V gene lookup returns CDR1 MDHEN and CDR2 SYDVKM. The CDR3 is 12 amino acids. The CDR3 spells CASRGGVTEAFF. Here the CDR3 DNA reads TGTGCCAGCAGGGGCGGGGTGACTGAAGCTTTCTTT.

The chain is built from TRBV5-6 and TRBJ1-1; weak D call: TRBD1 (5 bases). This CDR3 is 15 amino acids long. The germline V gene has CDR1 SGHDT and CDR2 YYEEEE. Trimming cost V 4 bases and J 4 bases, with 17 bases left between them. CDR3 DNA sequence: TGTGCCAGCAGCCCCCAAGTGCAGGGAAGCACTGAAGCTTTCTTT. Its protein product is CASSPQVQGSTEAFF.

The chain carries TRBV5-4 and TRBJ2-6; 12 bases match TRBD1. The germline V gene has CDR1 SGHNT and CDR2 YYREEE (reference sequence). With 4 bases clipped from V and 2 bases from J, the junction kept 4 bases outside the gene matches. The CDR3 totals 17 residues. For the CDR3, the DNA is TGTGCCAGCAGCCCGGGACAGGGGGCGGCTGGGGCCAACGTCCTGACTTTC. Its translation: CASSPGQGAAGANVLTF.

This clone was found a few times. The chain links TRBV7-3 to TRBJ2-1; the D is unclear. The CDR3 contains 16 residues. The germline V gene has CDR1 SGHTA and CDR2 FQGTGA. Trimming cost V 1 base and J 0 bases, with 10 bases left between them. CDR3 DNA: TGTGCCAGCAGCTTAATTGGCGGAAGCTCCTACAATGAGCAGTTCTTC. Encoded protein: CASSLIGGSSYNEQFF.

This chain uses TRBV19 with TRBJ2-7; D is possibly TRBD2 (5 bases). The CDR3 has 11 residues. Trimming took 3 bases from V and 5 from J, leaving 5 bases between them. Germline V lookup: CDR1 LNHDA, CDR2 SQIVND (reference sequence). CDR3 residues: CASSMRDEQYF. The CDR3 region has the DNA TGTGCCAGTAGTATGCGGGACGAGCAGTACTTC.

The CDR3 reads CASSPSGGAYNEQFF. In DNA, the CDR3 is TGTGCCAGCAGCCCCTCGGGGGGCGCCTACAATGAGCAGTTCTTC. The J gene is TRBJ2-1, the V gene TRBV11-2, with D possibly matching TRBD2 (7 bases). Germline CDR1 reads SGHAT; CDR2 reads FQNNGV. The CDR3 length is 15 residues. The V gene lost 5 bases and the J gene lost 2 bases, with 13 bases spanning the gap. Using reference TRBV11-2 and TRBJ2-1 for the parts outside the CDR3, the full variable domain is EAGVAQSPRYKIIEKRQSVAFWCNPISGHATLYWYQQILGQGPKLLIQFQNNGVVDDSQLPKDRFSAERLKGVDSTLKIQPAKLEDSAVYLCASSPSGGAYNEQFFGPGTRLTVL.